The 20 T cell receptor beta chains presented below share a single source sample, sequenced in a study of T cell responses to AZD1222 COVID-19 vaccine. Clones were sequenced by immunoSEQ multiplex PCR, and TCRdb holds only the in-frame ones, with some missing. Among around 97,000 clones listed, 75% to 90% were seen once. The sequenced sample was peripheral blood, obtained on day 0 of AZD1222 vaccination. Receptors originate from an adult in good health.

Only a few counts were recorded for this clone. The V call is TRBV9, the J call TRBJ2-2; 13 nucleotides line up with TRBD2. There are 14 residues in the CDR3. Per the germline V gene, CDR1 is SGDLS and CDR2 is YYNGEE. J gave up 7 bases and V 6 bases, and 3 bases lay outside the gene matches. The CDR3 coding sequence is TGTGCCAGCAAGGGGACTAGCGGGGTCGGGGAGCTGTTTTTT. It is translated as CASKGTSGVGELFF.

The chain combines TRBV19 with TRBJ1-1; D unresolved. Trimming removed 7 bases from V and 11 bases from J, with 14 bases in between. The CDR3 consists of 11 residues. Germline lookup yields CDR1 LNHDA and CDR2 SQIVND (reference sequence). The CDR3 spells CASKTGVRAFF. The CDR3 DNA is TGTGCCAGTAAAACGGGCGTAAGGGCTTTCTTT.

The J gene is TRBJ1-6, the V gene TRBV5-4; no reliable D call. This CDR3 has 16 amino acids. Germline-derived CDR1 and CDR2 are SGHNT and YYREEE (reference sequence). Trimming left V 0 bases short and J 11 bases short, with 18 bases between. CDR3 coding DNA: TGTGCCAGCAGCTTGGGCGGTCCAAATCCGGAGGCACCCCTCCACTTT. Translated, it gives CASSLGGPNPEAPLHF.

This chain uses TRBV10-3 with TRBJ1-6; tentative D call: TRBD1 (6 bases). The V and J ends lost 10 bases and 3 bases respectively, with 10 bases between them. The CDR3 spans 13 residues. CDR1 is ENHRY, CDR2 SYGVKD, per germline. CDR3 amino acids: CARRQDYNSPLHF. CDR3 DNA: TGTGCCAGGCGACAGGACTATAATTCACCCCTCCACTTT.

This chain connects TRBV5-1 to TRBJ1-3, with unresolved D. This CDR3 comprises 11 residues. Trimming cost V 7 bases and J 4 bases, with 6 bases left between them. CDR1 is SGHRS, CDR2 YFSETQ, per germline. CDR3 residues: CASQFGNTIYF. In DNA, the CDR3 is TGCGCCAGCCAGTTCGGAAACACCATATATTTT.

This chain uses TRBV7-8 with TRBJ1-5; TRBD1 is a possible D gene (6 bases). This CDR3 spans 14 amino acids. Trimming shortened V by 5 bases and J by 5 bases, and 13 bases separated the two germline ends. The germline CDR1 and CDR2 sequences are SGHVS and FQNEAQ. CDR3 sequence: CASSLNRDDQPQHF. In nucleotides, the CDR3 is TGTGCCAGCAGCCTGAACAGGGACGATCAGCCCCAGCATTTT.

The J gene is TRBJ2-3, the V gene TRBV7-3; no reliable D call. This CDR3 is 13 amino acids long. V was shortened by 0 bases and J by 6 bases, with 7 bases between the two germline ends. CDR1 and CDR2 from the germline V gene are SGHTA and FQGTGA. Here the CDR3 reads CASSLTRRDTQYF. The CDR3 nucleotides are TGTGCCAGCAGCTTAACTCGGCGGGATACGCAGTATTTT. Based on the CDR3 plus reference TRBV7-3 and TRBJ2-3, the full variable domain is GAGVSQTPSNKVTEKGKYVELRCDPISGHTALYWYRQSLGQGPEFLIYFQGTGAADDSGLPNDRFFAVRPEGSVSTLKIQRTERGDSAVYLCASSLTRRDTQYFGPGTRLTVL.

The chain couples TRBV4-3 to TRBJ2-3; 9 positions match TRBD2. The CDR3 is 16 amino acids. Germline V gene sequence: CDR1 LGHNA, CDR2 YSLEER. Trimming removed 1 base from V and 4 bases from J; junction bases left unmatched: 6. The CDR3: CASSQVLAGESDTQYF. The CDR3 DNA reads TGCGCCAGCAGCCAAGTATTAGCGGGAGAGTCAGATACGCAGTATTTT.

The chain is built from TRBV3-1 (or the pseudogene TRBV3-2) and TRBJ1-1, with a weak D call TRBD1 (5 bases). The length of the CDR3 is 14 residues. CDR1 and CDR2 from the germline V gene are LGHDT and YNNKEL (reference sequence). The V gene lost 4 bases and the J gene lost 7 bases, with 16 bases spanning the gap. In DNA, the CDR3 is TGTGCCAGCAGCCTTGGGGCGGGGCTGGTTGAAGCTTTCTTT. Its protein is CASSLGAGLVEAFF.

The CDR3 protein is CASSVGHSGNTIYF. DNA for the CDR3: TGTGCCAGCAGCGTAGGCCACTCTGGAAACACCATATATTTT. V gene TRBV9 combines with J gene TRBJ1-3; D unclear. The CDR3 is 14 residues long. The V and J ends lost 0 bases and 0 bases respectively, with 4 bases between them. Per the germline V gene, CDR1 is SGDLS and CDR2 is YYNGEE.

V usage is TRBV6-5 and J usage is TRBJ2-3; D perhaps matches TRBD2 (5 bases). Trimming stripped 3 bases from V and 5 bases from J, with 15 bases between. Germline lookup yields CDR1 MNHEY and CDR2 SVGAGI. CDR3 length equals 15 residues. The chain's CDR3 is CASSYLGDPGDTQYF. DNA of the CDR3: TGTGCCAGCAGTTATTTGGGAGACCCTGGAGATACGCAGTATTTT.

The chain joins TRBV7-6 to TRBJ2-1; D remains ambiguous. Looked up from germline, CDR1 is SGHVS and CDR2 is FNYEAQ. V lost 0 bases, J lost 0 bases, and 9 bases lay in between. CDR3 length equals 16 residues. CDR3 sequence (DNA): TGTGCCAGCAGCTTAGCTAGCTTGCTCTCCTACAATGAGCAGTTCTTC. Its protein product is CASSLASLLSYNEQFF.

This clone was seen once. The chain joins TRBV7-2 to TRBJ2-7; D remains ambiguous. V lost 5 bases and J lost 0, with 11 bases in between. The CDR3 is 14 amino acids. Germline values: CDR1 SGHTA, CDR2 FQGNSA. CDR3 in DNA: TGTGCCAGCAGCCCGATCGTGAGCTCCTACGAGCAGTACTTC. Translating gives CASSPIVSSYEQYF. Complete variable domain (other parts from reference TRBV7-2 and TRBJ2-7): GAGVSQSPSNKVTEKGKDVELRCDPISGHTALYWYRQSLGQGLEFLIYFQGNSAPDKSGLPSDRFSAERTGGSVSTLTIQRTQQEDSAVYLCASSPIVSSYEQYFGPGTRLTVT.

The rearrangement uses TRBV27 and TRBJ2-6; a weak D match, TRBD1 (5 bases). CDR3 length: 16 residues. Trimming took 3 bases from V and 2 from J, leaving 11 bases between them. Looked up from germline, CDR1 is MNHEY and CDR2 is SMNVEV (reference sequence). In nucleotides, the CDR3 is TGTGCCAGCAGTTTCAGGGCCGGGCCTGGGGCCAACGTCCTGACTTTC. Translating it yields CASSFRAGPGANVLTF.

The chain couples TRBV13 to TRBJ1-6; 7 bases map to TRBD1. CDR1 and CDR2 from the germline V gene are PRHDT and FYEKMQ (reference sequence). The length of the CDR3 is 15 residues. J was trimmed by 7 bases and V by 3 bases; bases with no gene match: 6. CDR3 nucleotide sequence: TGTGCCAGCAGCTTCCGACAGGGTCGCAATTCACCCCTCCACTTT. It is translated as CASSFRQGRNSPLHF.

This chain connects TRBV30 to TRBJ2-7, with 7 bases lining up with TRBD1. This CDR3 has 12 residues. Unmatched junction bases numbered 2, after V lost 5 bases and J lost 1 base. CDR1 GTSNPN and CDR2 SVGIG come from the germline V gene (reference sequence). The CDR3 bases are TGTGCCTGGGGGACAGCTTCCTACGAGCAGTACTTC. This gives the protein CAWGTASYEQYF.

The rearrangement uses TRBV10-3 and TRBJ1-1, with 10 bases identical to TRBD1. Germline CDR1 reads ENHRY; CDR2 reads SYGVKD. The CDR3 runs to 13 residues. V trimming: 7 bases; J trimming: 3 bases; junction bases outside the gene matches: 2. Here the CDR3 DNA reads TGTGCCATCATAGGGACAGGGGACACTGAAGCTTTCTTT. Encoded protein: CAIIGTGDTEAFF.

The rearrangement uses TRBV2 and TRBJ2-1; D ambiguous. The CDR3 loop spans 11 amino acids. CDR1 is SNHLY and CDR2 is FYNNEI in the germline V gene. With 6 bases removed from V and 2 bases from J, the gap between germline ends came to 2 bases. CDR3 loop: CASSPYNEQFF. CDR3 nucleotide sequence: TGTGCCAGCAGCCCCTACAATGAGCAGTTCTTC.

This sequence joins TRBV5-1 and TRBJ1-2; D possibly corresponds to TRBD1 (5 bases). V was trimmed by 7 bases and J by 2 bases, leaving 12 bases between them. This CDR3 is built from 13 residues. CDR1 is SGHRS, CDR2 YFSETQ, per germline. CDR3 sequence (DNA): TGCGCCAGCGCGGACAAAACGAACTATGGCTACACCTTC. It translates to CASADKTNYGYTF.

This chain uses TRBV27 with TRBJ2-7, with 7 bases matching TRBD1. This CDR3 is 15 amino acids long. V lost 5 bases and J lost 2; bases outside the gene matches: 9. Looked up from germline, CDR1 is MNHEY and CDR2 is SMNVEV (reference sequence). As DNA, the CDR3 is TGTGCCAGCAGTGGGACGGGACAGATAACCTACGAGCAGTACTTC. Protein product: CASSGTGQITYEQYF.